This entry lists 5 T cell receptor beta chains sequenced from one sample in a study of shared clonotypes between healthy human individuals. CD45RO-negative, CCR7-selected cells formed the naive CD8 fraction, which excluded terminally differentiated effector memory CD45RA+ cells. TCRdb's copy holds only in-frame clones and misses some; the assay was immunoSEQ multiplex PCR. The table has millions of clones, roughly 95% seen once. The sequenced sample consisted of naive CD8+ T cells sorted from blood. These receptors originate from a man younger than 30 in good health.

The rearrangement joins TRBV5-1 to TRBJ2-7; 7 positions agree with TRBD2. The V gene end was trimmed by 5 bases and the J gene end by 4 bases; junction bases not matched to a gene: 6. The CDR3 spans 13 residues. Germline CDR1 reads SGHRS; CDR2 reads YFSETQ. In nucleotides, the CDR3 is TGCGCCAGCAGGCTAACTAGCGCTTACGAGCAGTACTTC. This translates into CASRLTSAYEQYF.

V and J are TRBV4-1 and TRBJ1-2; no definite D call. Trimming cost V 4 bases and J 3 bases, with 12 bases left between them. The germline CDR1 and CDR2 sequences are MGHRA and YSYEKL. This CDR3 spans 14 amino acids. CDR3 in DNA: TGCGCCAGCAGCCGCGACCGGGAAGACTATGGCTACACCTTC. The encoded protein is CASSRDREDYGYTF.

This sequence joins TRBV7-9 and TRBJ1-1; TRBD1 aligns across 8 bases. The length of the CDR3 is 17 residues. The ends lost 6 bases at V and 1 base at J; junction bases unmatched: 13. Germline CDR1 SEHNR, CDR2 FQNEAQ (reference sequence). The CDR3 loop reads CASSPLRGDRKNTEAFF. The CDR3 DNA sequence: TGTGCCAGCAGTCCTCTGAGGGGGGACAGGAAGAACACTGAAGCTTTCTTT. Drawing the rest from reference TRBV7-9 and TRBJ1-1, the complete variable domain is DTGVSQNPRHKITKRGQNVTFRCDPISEHNRLYWYRQTLGQGPEFLTYFQNEAQLEKSRLLSDRFSAERPKGSFSTLEIQRTEQGDSAMYLCASSPLRGDRKNTEAFFGQGTRLTVV.

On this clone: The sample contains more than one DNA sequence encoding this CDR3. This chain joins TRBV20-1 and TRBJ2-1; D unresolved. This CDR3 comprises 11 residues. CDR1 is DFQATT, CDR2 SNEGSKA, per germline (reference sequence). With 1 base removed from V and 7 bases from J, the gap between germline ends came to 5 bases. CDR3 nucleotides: TGCAGTGCTAGAGTAATTAATGAGCAGTTCTTC. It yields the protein CSARVINEQFF.

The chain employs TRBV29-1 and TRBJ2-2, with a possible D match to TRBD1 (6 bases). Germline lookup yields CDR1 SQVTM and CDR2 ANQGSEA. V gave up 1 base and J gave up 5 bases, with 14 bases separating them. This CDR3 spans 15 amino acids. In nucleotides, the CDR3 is TGCAGCGTTGAAGGGTCTGGCCAGGGGACCGGGGAGCTGTTTTTT. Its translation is CSVEGSGQGTGELFF.